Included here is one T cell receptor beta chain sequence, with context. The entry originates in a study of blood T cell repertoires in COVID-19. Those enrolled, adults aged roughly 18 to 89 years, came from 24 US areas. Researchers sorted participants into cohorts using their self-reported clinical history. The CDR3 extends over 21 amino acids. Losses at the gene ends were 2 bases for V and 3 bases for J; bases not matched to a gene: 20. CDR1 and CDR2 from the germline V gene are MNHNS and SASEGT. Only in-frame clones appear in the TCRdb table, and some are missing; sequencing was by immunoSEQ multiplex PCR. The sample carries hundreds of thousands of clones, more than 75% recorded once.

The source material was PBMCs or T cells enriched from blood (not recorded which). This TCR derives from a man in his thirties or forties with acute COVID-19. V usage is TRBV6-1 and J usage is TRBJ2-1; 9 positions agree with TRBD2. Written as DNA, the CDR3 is TGTGCCAGCAGTGAATTTAGGGGCCCGGGAGAGCGGGGGGCCGGCTACAATGAGCAGTTCTTC. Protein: CASSEFRGPGERGAGYNEQFF.